This T cell receptor beta chain was captured by sequencing in a study of blood T cells in healthy people across ages. Germline assignment: CDR1 SGHNT and CDR2 YYREEE (reference sequence). The ends were cut back, 4 bases at V and 2 bases at J, with 12 bases in the middle. This CDR3 is 14 amino acids long. For the second PCR, which ran for about 6 to 11 cycles, a sample-barcoded 5' primer and a J-beta primer mix were used. All cDNA molecules were each tagged by a template-switch adaptor with 12 random nucleotides. TCRdb recomputed calls from the 5' RACE reads with MiXCR, one row per CDR3 protein. This table holds over 1,500,000 distinct CDR3 sequences, approximately 50% found once. With respect to this clonotype: What it binds is unknown.

Broader study findings: Diversity of TCR beta per million T cells declined in a roughly linear way with age.

This receptor was taken from a woman in her 40s in good health. V and J are TRBV5-4 and TRBJ1-2, with D perhaps matching TRBD1 (6 bases). The sequencing input was blood. This CDR3 is CASSPGAENYGYTF. The CDR3 DNA is TGTGCCAGCAGCCCGGGGGCGGAAAACTATGGCTACACCTTC.